This paragraph reports one TCR beta chain. Per the germline V gene, CDR1 is SGHDN and CDR2 is FVKESK. Trimming pared 1 base from V and 3 bases from J, leaving 7 bases between. The CDR3 spans 13 residues. These data originate in a study of cytomegalovirus exposure and HLA in healthy donors. The PCR made use of 60 Vbeta and 13 Jbeta primers. Assay used: immunoSEQ multiplex PCR; TCRdb lists only in-frame clones, some missing. The table shows around 140,000 clones, with about 80% occurring only once. The TCR comes from a man aged 35 to 55 in good health and CMV-seronegative. Sequenced material: PBMCs. The V and J genes are TRBV14 and TRBJ2-7, with a tentative D call TRBD1 (5 bases). In nucleotides, the CDR3 is TGTGCCAGCAGCCAAGCCAGGGTCTACGAGCAGTACTTC. Protein product: CASSQARVYEQYF.